These 19 T cell receptor beta chains came from one sample sequenced in a study of cytomegalovirus exposure and HLA in healthy donors. The table came from immunoSEQ multiplex PCR; TCRdb's copy has only in-frame clones and leaves some out. The table lists 150,000 to 200,000 clones, approximately 81% of them singletons. The sequencing sample was made of PBMCs. The receptors stem from a man aged 30-40 years in good health and CMV-seropositive.

The rearrangement links TRBV28 to TRBJ2-1; 10 nucleotides match TRBD1. CDR3 size: 15 residues. CDR1 and CDR2 (germline): MDHEN, SYDVKM. V was pared by 6 bases and J by 6 bases, with 8 bases of the junction left unmatched. The DNA of the CDR3 is TGTGCCAGCAGGGTTGGGACAGGGGAGTCCAATGAGCAGTTCTTC. It is translated as CASRVGTGESNEQFF. The full variable domain, completed using reference TRBV28 and TRBJ2-1, is DVKVTQSSRYLVKRTGEKVFLECVQDMDHENMFWYRQDPGLGLRLIYFSYDVKMKEKGDIPEGYSVSREKKERFSLILESASTNQTSMYLCASRVGTGESNEQFFGPGTRLTVL.

This chain joins TRBV6-1 and TRBJ2-1; D possibly corresponds to TRBD2 (6 bases). Germline lookup yields CDR1 MNHNS and CDR2 SASEGT. Trimming removed 2 bases at V and 12 bases at J, with 17 bases between. The CDR3 is 14 amino acids. CDR3 in DNA: TGTGCCAGCAGTGAAAGGTGGAGGGAGAGCAGGCAGTTCTTC. Amino acids: CASSERWRESRQFF.

The V call is TRBV15, the J call TRBJ2-7, with TRBD1 matching 7 bases. With V trimmed by 3 bases and J by 3 bases, 8 bases remained unmatched. The germline CDR1 and CDR2 sequences are LNHNV and YYDKDF (reference sequence). This CDR3 region has 15 residues. In DNA, the CDR3 is TGTGCCACCAGCAGTTGGGACAGCAAATGCTACGAGCAGTACTTC. Translated: CATSSWDSKCYEQYF.

The chain carries TRBV7-3 and TRBJ2-3, with 14 bases identical to TRBD2. CDR1 is SGHTA and CDR2 is FQGTGA in the germline V gene. V lost 3 bases, J lost 4 bases, and 3 bases stayed unmatched. CDR3 length: 16 residues. The CDR3 nucleotides are TGTGCCAGCAGCTTTGGGACTAGCGGGAGTTCAGATACGCAGTATTTT. This sequence encodes CASSFGTSGSSDTQYF. Full variable domain (outside the CDR3, taken from reference TRBV7-3 and TRBJ2-3): GAGVSQTPSNKVTEKGKYVELRCDPISGHTALYWYRQSLGQGPEFLIYFQGTGAADDSGLPNDRFFAVRPEGSVSTLKIQRTERGDSAVYLCASSFGTSGSSDTQYFGPGTRLTVL.

The genes are TRBV28 and TRBJ2-7, with TRBD2 matching 12 bases. V lost 5 bases and J lost 4; bases outside the gene matches: 3. This CDR3 is 14 amino acids long. Germline V CDR1 and CDR2: MDHEN, SYDVKM. The chain's CDR3 is CASSRTSGIYEQYF. CDR3 nucleotides: TGTGCCAGCAGTAGGACTAGCGGGATTTACGAGCAGTACTTC. Based on the CDR3 plus reference TRBV28 and TRBJ2-7, the full variable domain is DVKVTQSSRYLVKRTGEKVFLECVQDMDHENMFWYRQDPGLGLRLIYFSYDVKMKEKGDIPEGYSVSREKKERFSLILESASTNQTSMYLCASSRTSGIYEQYFGPGTRLTVT.

This clone was found a few times. This rearrangement joins TRBV7-2 to TRBJ2-7, with a tentative D call TRBD1 (6 bases). V lost 1 base to trimming and J lost 6 bases, with 16 bases between them. The germline V gene encodes CDR1 SGHTA and CDR2 FQGNSA. The CDR3 has 15 residues. This CDR3 reads CASSLDPRGASEQYF. CDR3 in DNA: TGTGCCAGCAGCTTAGATCCCAGGGGTGCAAGCGAGCAGTACTTC.

About this clone: Other DNA sequences in this sample translate to the same CDR3. This chain joins TRBV10-3 and TRBJ1-2, with 11 bases aligning to TRBD1. CDR3 length: 14 amino acids. The junction had 3 bases not matched to a gene; V was cut back by 7 bases and J by 2 bases. Germline CDR1 is ENHRY and CDR2 is SYGVKD. The CDR3 is CAITRDRGNYGYTF. The CDR3 DNA sequence: TGTGCCATCACCCGGGACAGGGGGAACTATGGCTACACCTTC.

The chain carries TRBV6-6 and TRBJ1-2, with 7 bases fitting TRBD1. Germline V lookup: CDR1 MNHNY, CDR2 SVGAGI (reference sequence). CDR3 length: 13 residues. Trimming removed 0 bases from V and 10 bases from J; junction bases left unmatched: 5. CDR3: CASSYSGQSVYTF. The CDR3 bases are TGTGCCAGCAGTTACTCGGGACAGTCGGTCTACACCTTC.

Turning to this clone: It is unclear where the CDR3 begins or ends on the DNA, so no DNA is shown, and the CDR3 is as TCRdb lists it. The chain is built from TRBV7-9 and TRBJ2-7; TRBD1 is taken as the D call from the table, unchecked against the DNA. The CDR3 has 16 residues if both end residues are counted. CDR1 and CDR2 from the germline V gene are SEHNR and FQNEAQ (reference sequence). Here the CDR3 reads CASSSGQGQGAYEQYF.

The chain uses TRBV2 and TRBJ1-2; a weak D match, TRBD1 (5 bases). This CDR3 has 14 amino acids. CDR1 and CDR2 (germline): SNHLY, FYNNEI. V lost 7 bases, J lost 3 bases, and 15 bases lay in between. This CDR3 reads CASTDGGSDYGYTF. For the CDR3, the DNA is TGTGCCAGCACCGATGGGGGGTCGGACTATGGCTACACCTTC.

This CDR3 reads CASSLGRLAGTGELFF. The DNA of the CDR3 is TGTGCCAGCAGTTTAGGGAGACTAGCGGGGACCGGGGAGCTGTTTTTT. The V and J genes are TRBV27 and TRBJ2-2; TRBD2 matches at 11 bases. Looked up from germline, CDR1 is MNHEY and CDR2 is SMNVEV (reference sequence). There are 16 residues in the CDR3. The trim removed 2 bases at V and 5 bases at J, leaving 4 bases unmatched.

V gene TRBV6-1 combines with J gene TRBJ1-1, with 8 bases lining up with TRBD1. J gave up 0 bases and V 0 bases, and 12 bases lay outside the gene matches. The CDR3 totals 19 residues. The germline V gene has CDR1 MNHNS and CDR2 SASEGT. The CDR3 DNA reads TGTGCCAGCAGTGAAGCCTGGTCGTCAGGGGGCGAGGTGAACACTGAAGCTTTCTTT. Its translation is CASSEAWSSGGEVNTEAFF.

With regard to this clone: The sample contains more than one DNA sequence encoding this CDR3. The rearrangement joins TRBV6-5 to TRBJ2-1, with D uncertain. This CDR3 region has 15 residues. Germline CDR1 MNHEY, CDR2 SVGAGI. Between the trimmed V and J ends, which lost 3 bases and 5 bases, there was a span of 14 bases. Here the CDR3 reads CASSYRPSGNNEQFF. The CDR3, as DNA: TGTGCCAGCAGTTATCGACCGTCAGGTAACAATGAGCAGTTCTTC.

V is TRBV5-1 and J is TRBJ1-2; the match to TRBD1 covers 8 bases. V was clipped by 5 bases and J by 2 bases; unmatched bases: 23. The CDR3 totals 20 residues. The V gene's germline CDR1 is SGHRS and CDR2 YFSETQ. The chain's CDR3 is CASRPPDRAISKNRNYGYTF. CDR3 in DNA: TGCGCCAGCAGACCCCCGGACAGGGCCATCTCTAAAAATAGAAACTATGGCTACACCTTC.

The rearrangement joins TRBV6-1 to TRBJ1-4; D unresolved. Germline assignment: CDR1 MNHNS and CDR2 SASEGT. The CDR3 has 14 amino acids. Deletions cut 9 bases from V and 0 bases from J, with 11 bases between. The CDR3 DNA is TGTGCCAGTACGACCGGGTCAACTAATGAAAAACTGTTTTTT. Its translation is CASTTGSTNEKLFF.

The rearrangement uses TRBV13 and TRBJ2-7; D is unclear. This CDR3 is built from 12 residues. V gave up 0 bases and J gave up 5 bases, with 5 bases separating them. CDR1 and CDR2 (germline): PRHDT, FYEKMQ (reference sequence). The CDR3, as DNA: TGTGCCAGCAGCTTAGGCCTCGACGAGCAGTACTTC. It yields the protein CASSLGLDEQYF. The full variable domain, rest sourced from reference TRBV13 and TRBJ2-7, is AAGVIQSPRHLIKEKRETATLKCYPIPRHDTVYWYQQGPGQDPQFLISFYEKMQSDKGSIPDRFSAQQFSDYHSELNMSSLELGDSALYFCASSLGLDEQYFGPGTRLTVT.

The rearrangement links TRBV5-6 to TRBJ2-7; tentative D call: TRBD1 (6 bases). The CDR3 covers 15 residues. Germline V gene sequence: CDR1 SGHDT, CDR2 YYEEEE. V gave up 4 bases and J gave up 0 bases, with 14 bases separating them. CDR3 nucleotide sequence: TGTGCCAGCAGCCCGCACAGGGTCCCCTCCTACGAGCAGTACTTC. This translates into CASSPHRVPSYEQYF.

This clone was seen more than once but under ten times. The chain joins TRBV20-1 to TRBJ2-7, with D unresolved. V was cut by 3 bases and J by 7 bases, with 10 bases left in between. Germline assignment: CDR1 DFQATT and CDR2 SNEGSKA (reference sequence). The CDR3 is made up of 11 amino acids. Written as DNA, the CDR3 is TGCAGTGCTAGTGTACGAGTGGAGCAGTACTTC. The encoded protein is CSASVRVEQYF.

The chain combines TRBV28 with TRBJ2-7; 11 bases are a match to TRBD1. The germline V gene encodes CDR1 MDHEN and CDR2 SYDVKM. The V gene end was trimmed by 1 base and the J gene end by 2 bases; junction bases not matched to a gene: 1. The CDR3 covers 15 residues. The CDR3 loop reads CASSLSGQGAYEQYF. The CDR3 bases are TGTGCCAGCAGTTTATCGGGACAGGGGGCCTACGAGCAGTACTTC.